The 28 T cell receptor beta chains listed next were all sequenced from one sample in a study of vaccination and CD4 T cells after COVID-19. Which antigens these TCRs recognize remains unknown. This sample's treatment: 10-day PBMC culture with coronavirus spike peptide pools or control peptides (ViraFEST assay). With the Oncomine TCR Beta short-read assay, DNA from cultured CD4+ T cells was sequenced. One entry per CDR3 protein results from TCRdb running MiXCR on the PCR reads. Of about 23,000 distinct CDR3 sequences listed, 58% are singletons. Sequenced: CD4+ T cells from blood, cultured in vitro. The receptor source for this set is a human donor who had recovered from COVID-19.

J is TRBJ2-3 and V is TRBV20-1, with D unresolved. The CDR3 contains 12 residues. CDR1 is DFQATT and CDR2 is SNEGSKA in the germline V gene (reference sequence). V shed 0 bases and J shed 5 bases, with 6 bases lying between them. Here the CDR3 reads CSARDRGDTQYF. The CDR3 DNA is TGCAGTGCTAGAGATCGTGGAGATACGCAGTATTTT.

This rearrangement joins TRBV20-1 to TRBJ1-1; D may be TRBD1 (5 bases). The germline V and J ends were trimmed by 3 bases and 1 base, with 9 bases remaining between them. Germline lookup yields CDR1 DFQATT and CDR2 SNEGSKA (reference sequence). The CDR3 spans 13 residues. CDR3 in amino acids: CSASDSGNTEAFF. CDR3 in DNA: TGCAGTGCTAGTGACAGCGGGAACACTGAAGCTTTCTTT.

This chain uses TRBV6-1 with TRBJ1-2, with 7 bases lining up with TRBD1. CDR3 length: 15 amino acids. Germline V gene sequence: CDR1 MNHNS, CDR2 SASEGT. V was clipped by 6 bases and J by 5 bases; unmatched bases: 12. DNA of the CDR3: TGTGCCAGCAGGGGGGACAGTTTTTTCCCTTATGGCTACACCTTC. Its translation: CASRGDSFFPYGYTF.

To note about this clonotype: One junction end disagrees with the germline gene, perhaps due to a read error. The CDR3 sequence is CASSLAPGNEQFF. The CDR3 nucleotides are TGTGCTAGCAGCTTAGCACCTGGCAATGAGCAGTTCTTC. V is TRBV7-7 and J is TRBJ2-1; D gene ambiguous. The CDR3 consists of 13 residues. Germline values: CDR1 SSHAT, CDR2 FNYEAQ (reference sequence). The variable domain in full, completed from reference TRBV7-7 and TRBJ2-1, reads GAGVSQSPRYKVTKRGQDVTLRCDPISSHATLYWYQQALGQGPEFLTYFNYEAQPDKSGLPSDRFSAERPEGSISTLTIQRTEQRDSAMYRCASSLAPGNEQFFGPGTRLTVL.

The rearrangement joins TRBV27 to TRBJ2-7; D might be TRBD1 (5 bases). The V gene lost 6 bases and the J gene lost 6 bases, with 18 bases spanning the gap. Per the germline V gene, CDR1 is MNHEY and CDR2 is SMNVEV (reference sequence). This CDR3 has 14 amino acids. CDR3: CASSQTVPVGEQYF. The DNA of the CDR3 is TGTGCCAGCAGCCAGACAGTGCCTGTGGGCGAGCAGTACTTC.

The chain recombines TRBV19 with TRBJ1-6; D possibly corresponds to TRBD1 (6 bases). Per germline, CDR1 LNHDA and CDR2 SQIVND (reference sequence). V was cut by 5 bases and J by 8 bases, with 10 bases left in between. There are 13 residues in the CDR3. The CDR3 loop reads CASSLYRDSPLHF. CDR3 in DNA: TGTGCCAGTAGTCTATACAGGGATTCACCCCTCCACTTT.

This clonotype was counted only a few times. V usage is TRBV7-9 and J usage is TRBJ1-6; D ambiguous. With 1 base removed from V and 10 bases from J, the gap between germline ends came to 11 bases. Germline loops: CDR1 SEHNR, CDR2 FQNEAQ (reference sequence). The CDR3 has 14 residues. CDR3 sequence (DNA): TGTGCCAGCAGCTTAGAAGGGATTGAATCACCCCTCCACTTT. Its protein is CASSLEGIESPLHF.

This chain uses TRBV21-1 with TRBJ1-1; TRBD1 is the table's D call and was not checked against the DNA. TRBV21-1 is a pseudogene locus. This CDR3 contains 14 residues. CDR3 amino acids: CASSNRQGNTEAFF. In nucleotides, the CDR3 is TGTGCCAGCAGCAATCGGCAGGGAAACACTGAAGCTTTCTTT.

Here the CDR3 DNA reads TGTGCCAGCAGTGAGGACAGGAACACTGAAGCTTTCTTT. It specifies CASSEDRNTEAFF. The chain recombines TRBV25-1 with TRBJ1-1; a possible D gene is TRBD1 (6 bases). Germline values: CDR1 MGHDK, CDR2 SYGVNS. The V and J ends lost 3 bases and 1 base respectively, with 6 bases between them. The CDR3 spans 13 residues. Variable domain in full (rest from reference TRBV25-1 and TRBJ1-1): EADIYQTPRYLVIGTGKKITLECSQTMGHDKMYWYQQDPGMELHLIHYSYGVNSTEKGDLSSESTVSRIRTEHFPLTLESARPSHTSQYLCASSEDRNTEAFFGQGTRLTVV.

V and J are TRBV12-3 or TRBV12-4 and TRBJ1-4; 9 bases match TRBD1. J gave up 8 bases and V 5 bases, and 9 bases lay outside the gene matches. The CDR3 is 15 residues long. The chain's CDR3 is CASSPWTGAREKLFF. The CDR3 DNA is TGTGCCAGCAGTCCCTGGACAGGGGCTCGGGAAAAACTGTTTTTT.

The chain couples TRBV7-3 to TRBJ2-1, with D possibly being TRBD2 (5 bases). V was cut by 0 bases and J by 7 bases, with 19 bases left in between. The CDR3 is 17 amino acids. Germline loops: CDR1 SGHTA, CDR2 FQGTGA. The CDR3 DNA follows: TGTGCCAGCAGCTTAACGTTAACGGCGGGCCGGAGAAATGAGCAGTTCTTC. This gives the protein CASSLTLTAGRRNEQFF.

In this sample, this clonotype turned up a few times. The chain couples TRBV11-3 to TRBJ1-2, with D possibly matching TRBD1 (5 bases). Per germline, CDR1 SGHNT and CDR2 YENEEA. The CDR3 spans 12 residues. Trimming shortened V by 3 bases and J by 7 bases, and 9 bases separated the two germline ends. CDR3 nucleotides: TGTGCCAGCAGCTTGGGACGGGTTGGCTACACCTTC. Encoded protein: CASSLGRVGYTF.

This sequence joins TRBV18 and TRBJ2-7; 9 bases map to TRBD1. Germline lookup yields CDR1 KGHSH and CDR2 LQKENI. CDR3 length equals 16 residues. Trimming cost V 3 bases and J 1 base; bases outside gene matches: 7. This CDR3 is CASSPRGQGLSYEQYF. DNA for the CDR3: TGTGCCAGCTCACCCCGGGGACAGGGCTTATCCTACGAGCAGTACTTC.

The chain recombines TRBV7-3 with TRBJ2-3; possible D gene TRBD2, 7 bases. Trimming cost V 0 bases and J 5 bases, with 18 bases left between them. The CDR3 is 17 residues long. The germline V gene encodes CDR1 SGHTA and CDR2 FQGTGA. The CDR3 bases are TGTGCCAGCAGCTTAACCGGTACTGGGGGGGGCGGAGATACGCAGTATTTT. Amino acid sequence: CASSLTGTGGGGDTQYF.

The sample holds a few counts of this clonotype. The V and J genes are TRBV19 and TRBJ2-3; TRBD1 is a possible D gene (6 bases). CDR1 and CDR2 from the germline V gene are LNHDA and SQIVND (reference sequence). This CDR3 is 14 amino acids long. V was shortened by 5 bases and J by 1 base, with 10 bases between the two germline ends. The CDR3: CASSPRTGTDTQYF. Here the CDR3 DNA reads TGTGCCAGTAGTCCCAGGACAGGCACAGATACGCAGTATTTT.

This clonotype appeared a few times. The chain couples TRBV27 to TRBJ2-2, with 7 bases identical to TRBD1. The CDR3 length is 13 residues. Germline CDR1 MNHEY, CDR2 SMNVEV (reference sequence). J gave up 7 bases and V 6 bases, and 5 bases lay outside the gene matches. The CDR3 is CASRAGGSGELFF. The CDR3 nucleotides are TGTGCCAGCAGGGCAGGGGGTAGCGGGGAGCTGTTTTTT.

The chain employs TRBV11-2 and TRBJ2-1, with D possibly matching TRBD2 (5 bases). This CDR3 contains 14 residues. V shed 5 bases and J shed 7 bases, with 15 bases lying between them. Germline V CDR1 and CDR2: SGHAT, FQNNGV. The CDR3 here is CASSPPGGRNEQFF. The CDR3 DNA follows: TGTGCCAGCAGCCCCCCCGGAGGCAGGAATGAGCAGTTCTTC.

CDR3 sequence: CAITDQGDTEAFF. The CDR3 region has the DNA TGTGCCATCACCGACCAGGGGGACACTGAAGCTTTCTTT. The chain has TRBV10-3 and TRBJ1-1, with 7 bases fitting TRBD1. The CDR3 spans 13 residues. Germline V gene sequence: CDR1 ENHRY, CDR2 SYGVKD. V lost 7 bases, J lost 3 bases, and 5 bases stayed unmatched.

The table lists this clonotype with a few counts. The chain carries TRBV6-1 and TRBJ1-1; D is ambiguous. Per the germline V gene, CDR1 is MNHNS and CDR2 is SASEGT. The CDR3 has 11 residues. V was pared by 6 bases and J by 8 bases, with 10 bases between. The CDR3 loop reads CASRSLQEAFF. The CDR3 nucleotides read TGTGCCAGCAGAAGCCTACAAGAAGCTTTCTTT.

CDR3 nucleotides: TGCGCCAGCAGCTTGGCTCCCGGCTACGAGCAGTACTTC. Its translation is CASSLAPGYEQYF. V usage is TRBV5-1 and J usage is TRBJ2-7, with no clear D. In germline, CDR1 is SGHRS, CDR2 YFSETQ. This CDR3 contains 13 residues. Trimming took off 0 bases at V and 3 bases at J, with 7 bases between the two ends.

This clonotype was picked up a small number of times. The chain employs TRBV7-2 and TRBJ2-1, with 7 bases aligning to TRBD1. The V gene's germline CDR1 is SGHTA and CDR2 FQGNSA. This CDR3 has 12 residues. The V and J ends lost 5 bases and 13 bases, in that order; junction bases with no gene match: 8. CDR3 residues: CASSPTDRAQFF. DNA for the CDR3: TGTGCCAGCAGCCCGACTGACAGGGCCCAGTTCTTC.

The chain has TRBV11-3 and TRBJ2-2; tentatively, D is TRBD1 or TRBD2 (5 bases each). CDR1 is SGHNT and CDR2 is YENEEA in the germline V gene. Trimming cost V 10 bases and J 6 bases, with 21 bases left between them. The CDR3 extends over 15 amino acids. CDR3: CATGTAWSRAGELFF. The CDR3 bases are TGTGCCACCGGGACGGCTTGGTCCCGTGCCGGGGAGCTGTTTTTT.

This rearrangement joins TRBV6-4 to TRBJ2-5; 10 bases are shared with TRBD1. Germline assignment: CDR1 MRHNA and CDR2 SNTAGT. This CDR3 is 14 amino acids long. The V gene end was trimmed by 10 bases and the J gene end by 3 bases; junction bases not matched to a gene: 8. CDR3 loop: CAIRSDRGEETQYF. In DNA, the CDR3 is TGTGCCATCAGGTCGGACAGGGGGGAAGAGACCCAGTACTTC.

The genes are TRBV2 and TRBJ1-5; D is possibly TRBD1 (5 bases). The CDR3 has 13 amino acids. The ends were cut back, 7 bases at V and 4 bases at J, with 11 bases in the middle. Germline V lookup: CDR1 SNHLY, CDR2 FYNNEI. The CDR3 DNA sequence: TGTGCCAGCAAAGGGACCGGTAATCAGCCCCAGCATTTT. Its translation is CASKGTGNQPQHF.

This clonotype was observed a few times. The rearrangement links TRBV7-2 to TRBJ2-5; 16 bases line up with TRBD2. V lost 5 bases, J lost 3 bases, and 6 bases stayed unmatched. The CDR3 sequence is 17 residues long. Germline assignment: CDR1 SGHTA and CDR2 FQGNSA. In nucleotides, the CDR3 is TGTGCCAGCAGCCCGGGACTAGCGGGGGGGGCGGAAGAGACCCAGTACTTC. Amino acid sequence: CASSPGLAGGAEETQYF.

The chain couples TRBV30 to TRBJ1-1; D remains unclear. Germline assignment: CDR1 GTSNPN and CDR2 SVGIG (reference sequence). The CDR3 has 14 amino acids. V lost 0 bases, J lost 0 bases, and 8 bases lay in between. Written as DNA, the CDR3 is TGTGCCTGGAGTGTGGGAGGGATGAACACTGAAGCTTTCTTT. This gives the protein CAWSVGGMNTEAFF.

Sample share makes this clonotype medium-sized. The rearrangement joins TRBV6-1 to TRBJ1-5; the D gene is possibly TRBD1 (5 bases). Between the trimmed V and J ends, which lost 4 bases and 6 bases, there was a span of 16 bases. The CDR3 is 15 amino acids. Germline V gene sequence: CDR1 MNHNS, CDR2 SASEGT. The CDR3 region is CASSGDGGVGQPQHF. CDR3 DNA sequence: TGTGCCAGCAGTGGCGATGGGGGTGTTGGTCAGCCCCAGCATTTT.

The J gene is TRBJ2-7, the V gene TRBV2; D ambiguous. Germline V lookup: CDR1 SNHLY, CDR2 FYNNEI. This CDR3 has 14 amino acids. The ends were cut back, 5 bases at V and 3 bases at J, with 14 bases in the middle. The CDR3 loop reads CASSMQAVNYEQYF. The CDR3 DNA reads as TGTGCCAGCAGTATGCAGGCGGTAAACTACGAGCAGTACTTC.